This TCR beta chain originates from a study of T cells in Graves' hyperthyroidism and ophthalmopathy. Overall study context: Peripheral blood samples were taken at initial diagnosis, prior to any treatment.

This clonotype was observed many times. Newly diagnosed patients aged 18 to 65 had hyperthyroidism of under 2 months' duration. Out of approximately 9.9 ml of fresh peripheral blood came the PBMCs. RNA transcripts served as the template for amplifying TCR beta CDR3 regions. In the first-round RT-PCR of the TCR CDR3, the HTBI primer set was used. TCRdb reprocessed the multiplex PCR reads via MiXCR and lists one record per CDR3 protein. The data show about 360,000 distinct CDR3 sequences, with approximately 19% seen just once and around 3.4% held by the top ten. Sequencing was done on a sample of blood. The receptor was derived from a woman under 30 with Graves' hyperthyroidism.

CDR3 amino acids: CASSYGTTPLYGYTF. CDR3 nucleotides: TGTGCCAGCAGTTACGGGACAACCCCACTCTACGGCTACACCTTC. The genes are TRBV6-5 and TRBJ1-2, with TRBD1 as a possible D gene (6 bases). Trimming shortened V by 2 bases and J by 8 bases, and 18 bases separated the two germline ends. This CDR3 region has 15 residues. Germline V gene lookup returns CDR1 MNHEY and CDR2 SVGAGI.